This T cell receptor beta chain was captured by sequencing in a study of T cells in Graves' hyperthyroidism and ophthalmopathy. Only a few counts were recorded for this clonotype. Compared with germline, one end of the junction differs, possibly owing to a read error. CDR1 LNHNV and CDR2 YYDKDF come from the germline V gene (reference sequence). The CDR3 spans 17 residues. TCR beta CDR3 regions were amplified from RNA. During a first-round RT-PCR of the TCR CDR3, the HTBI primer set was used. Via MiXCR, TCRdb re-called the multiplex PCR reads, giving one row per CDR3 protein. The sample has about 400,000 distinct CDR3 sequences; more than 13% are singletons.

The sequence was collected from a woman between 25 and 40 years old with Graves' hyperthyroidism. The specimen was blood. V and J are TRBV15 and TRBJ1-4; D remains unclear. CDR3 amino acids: CATTRGDTSRANEKLFF. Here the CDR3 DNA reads TGTGCCACCACCAGAGGTGACACCTCGAGGGCTAATGAAAAACTGTTTTTT.